This T cell receptor beta chain was identified during a study of blood T cell repertoires in COVID-19. The sample holds one count of this clone. Here immunoSEQ multiplex PCR was the method, and the copy in TCRdb shows in-frame clones only, minus some. The repertoire holds 350,000 to 400,000 clones, with around nine tenths as singletons. The germline gives CDR1 MNHEY, CDR2 SVGAGI. CDR3 length: 15 amino acids. The trim removed 8 bases at V and 7 bases at J, leaving 11 bases unmatched. The receptor was derived from a woman in her sixties with COVID-19, enrolled during active disease. Sequencing used peripheral blood. The rearrangement uses TRBV6-5 and TRBJ2-1, with TRBD2 matching 10 bases. The CDR3 spells CASQTSGEKQNEQFF. In DNA form, the CDR3 reads TGTGCCAGCCAAACTAGCGGGGAAAAACAAAATGAGCAGTTCTTC.